This entry is about one T cell receptor beta chain. Compared with germline, one end of the junction differs, possibly owing to a read error. This entry is derived from a study of CD8+ T cells in alopecia areata. CDR3 length equals 12 residues. Per germline, CDR1 SGHRS and CDR2 YFSETQ. TCR sequencing used cDNA made by reverse transcription of extracted RNA. TCRdb's table, derived via immunoSEQ multiplex PCR, lists solely in-frame clones and lacks some. This table holds more than 85,000 clones, 35% to 50% found once. CD4+ and CD8+ T cells were sorted from PBMCs stained for CD3, CD4 and CD8. The chain combines TRBV5-1 with TRBJ2-4; D is possibly TRBD1 (6 bases). The origin of this receptor is a human donor with alopecia areata. Sequencing was done on a sample of CD4+ T cells sorted from blood. CDR3 sequence: CASSNPGDSLFF. The CDR3 DNA is TGCGCCAGCAGCAATCCAGGGGATTCCCTGTTTTTC.